This T cell receptor beta chain was obtained from a study of shared clonotypes between healthy human individuals. Study findings and constraints: Represented diversity, genetic and exposure-history alike, was limited by few donors.

Deletions cut 5 bases from V and 1 base from J, with 11 bases between. This CDR3 contains 14 residues. Germline V gene sequence: CDR1 GTSNPN, CDR2 SVGIG (reference sequence). Repertoires were generated with immunoSEQ multiplex PCR, while TCRdb's copy carries only in-frame clones and drops some. The sample lists about 490,000 clones, around 73% occurring once. Participating donors were healthy, HIV-negative adults free of recent acute infections or vaccinations. Donors, without exception, were Caucasian adults residing in Nashville, Tennessee. In its sample, this clone was seen a few times. Antigen unknown.

The TCR originated in a woman aged 40 to 50 in good health. Some clones in this sample may be carry-over from other donors' samples. This sequence joins TRBV30 and TRBJ2-2, with a possible D match to TRBD1 (5 bases). Sequencing was performed on PBMCs. The CDR3 nucleotides are TGTGCCTGGGGGTCAGGGATGAACACCGGGGAGCTGTTTTTT. Translation gives CAWGSGMNTGELFF.